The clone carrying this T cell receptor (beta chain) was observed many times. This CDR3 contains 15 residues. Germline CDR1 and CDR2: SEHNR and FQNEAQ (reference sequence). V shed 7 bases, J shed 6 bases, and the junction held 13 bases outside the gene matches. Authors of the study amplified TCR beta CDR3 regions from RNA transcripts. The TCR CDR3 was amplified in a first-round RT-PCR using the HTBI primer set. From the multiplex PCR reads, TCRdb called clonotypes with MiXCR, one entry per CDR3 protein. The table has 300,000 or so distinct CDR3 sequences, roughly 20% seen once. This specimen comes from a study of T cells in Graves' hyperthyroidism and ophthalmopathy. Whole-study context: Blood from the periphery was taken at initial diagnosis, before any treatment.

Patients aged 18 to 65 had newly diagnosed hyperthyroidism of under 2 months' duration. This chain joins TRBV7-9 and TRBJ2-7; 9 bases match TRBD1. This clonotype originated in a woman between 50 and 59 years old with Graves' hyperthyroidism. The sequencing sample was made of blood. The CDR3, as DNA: TGTGCCAGCACCCCCTCGGGACAGGGAAAAAGCGAGCAGTACTTC. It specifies CASTPSGQGKSEQYF.